These 8 T cell receptor beta chains came from one sample sequenced in a study of T cells in Graves' hyperthyroidism and ophthalmopathy. Amplification of TCR beta CDR3 regions was performed using RNA transcripts as template. Researchers ran a first-round RT-PCR on the TCR CDR3 using the HTBI primer set. TCRdb reanalysed the multiplex PCR reads using MiXCR and keeps one entry per CDR3 protein. The sample includes approximately 510,000 distinct CDR3 sequences, less than 25% of them seen just once. Sequences were obtained from blood. These receptors originate from a man aged 18 to 29 with Graves' hyperthyroidism.

Details on this clonotype: A read error is possible here, since a much larger clone lies one base away. The CDR3 ends on some other residue instead of the conserved phenylalanine or tryptophan, so this is likely a read error. In DNA form, the CDR3 reads TGTGCCAGCAGTAGAGACCCCGTAGGGAGCAATCAGCCCCAGCATTTG. It is translated as CASSRDPVGSNQPQHL. This sequence joins TRBV6-1 and TRBJ1-5; D is uncertain. Between the trimmed V and J ends, which lost 5 bases and 1 base, there was a span of 15 bases. The CDR3 length is 16 residues. The germline CDR1 and CDR2 sequences are MNHNS and SASEGT.

V is TRBV20-1 and J is TRBJ1-1, with TRBD1 matching over 8 bases. V gave up 1 base and J gave up 5 bases; unmatched junction bases: 9. Germline loops: CDR1 DFQATT, CDR2 SNEGSKA (reference sequence). This CDR3 is 15 amino acids long. The CDR3 spells CSARAAGGRRTEAFF. CDR3 sequence (DNA): TGCAGTGCTAGAGCGGCAGGGGGCCGACGGACTGAAGCTTTCTTT.

This clonotype has ten or more counts. The rearrangement uses TRBV20-1 and TRBJ2-5, with 7 positions matching TRBD2. V shed 6 bases and J 4 bases; nucleotides not matched to a gene: 5. CDR3 size: 12 residues. Germline CDR1 is DFQATT and CDR2 is SNEGSKA (reference sequence). CDR3 region: CSAHLAGETQYF. CDR3 sequence (DNA): TGCAGTGCCCACTTAGCGGGAGAGACCCAGTACTTC.

The sample holds a few counts of this clonotype. The chain combines TRBV27 with TRBJ2-5, with 11 bases that match TRBD2. The CDR3 covers 15 residues. Germline loops: CDR1 MNHEY, CDR2 SMNVEV (reference sequence). V gave up 7 bases and J gave up 1 base; unmatched junction bases: 5. CDR3 sequence reads: CASNSLAGGQETQYF. The CDR3 bases are TGTGCCAGCAATTCGCTAGCGGGGGGCCAAGAGACCCAGTACTTC.

This clonotype was seen at least ten times. The chain recombines TRBV28 with TRBJ1-2; TRBD1 might be the D (6 bases). Per the germline V gene, CDR1 is MDHEN and CDR2 is SYDVKM. With 6 bases removed from V and 0 bases from J, the gap between germline ends came to 17 bases. This CDR3 spans 16 amino acids. CDR3 DNA sequence: TGTGCCAGCAGGGGGACCTACAGGGAAGCTAACTATGGCTACACCTTC. Translation: CASRGTYREANYGYTF.

This clonotype has ten or more counts. J is TRBJ1-1 and V is TRBV7-2; D may be TRBD1 (6 bases). CDR1 and CDR2 from the germline V gene are SGHTA and FQGNSA. Trimming removed 7 bases at V and 8 bases at J, with 20 bases between. This CDR3 has 14 residues. The CDR3 DNA sequence: TGTGCCAGCACCCTAAAAAGGGGGTCGGCCGAAGCTTTCTTT. It is translated as CASTLKRGSAEAFF.

This clonotype was seen at least ten times. The rearrangement links TRBV12-5 to TRBJ2-7; D could derive from TRBD1 or TRBD2 (5 bases each). The V gene's germline CDR1 is LGHNT and CDR2 FRNRAP. Trimming took 6 bases from V and 5 from J, leaving 14 bases between them. This CDR3 region has 13 residues. The CDR3 reads CASGGDLSDEQYF. The CDR3 coding sequence is TGTGCTAGTGGGGGGGACCTTTCGGACGAGCAGTACTTC.

This clonotype was recorded many times. This chain uses TRBV12-5 with TRBJ2-7; maybe TRBD1 (6 bases). The germline V gene has CDR1 LGHNT and CDR2 FRNRAP. This CDR3 has 16 residues. V dropped 0 bases and J dropped 0 bases, with 12 bases sitting between them. The CDR3 protein is CASGLVGGSRSYEQYF. The CDR3, as DNA: TGTGCTAGTGGTTTGGTAGGGGGATCCCGCTCCTACGAGCAGTACTTC.